The 7 T cell receptor beta chains below were found in one sample sequenced in a study of control samples from healthy donors and cancer patients. The repertoire was sequenced with immunoSEQ multiplex PCR; TCRdb's copy has only in-frame clones and lacks some. The sample consists of a few hundred thousand clones, 75% to 95% of them appearing once. Sequences were obtained from PBMCs. These receptors all stem from a man aged 35-49 years with head and neck cancer.

This chain links TRBV28 with TRBJ1-2; maybe TRBD1 (5 bases). Germline-derived CDR1 and CDR2 are MDHEN and SYDVKM. The CDR3 runs to 14 residues. Trimming stripped 6 bases from V and 1 base from J, with 12 bases between. The DNA of the CDR3 is TGTGCCAGCAGGGATGACAGTTTTAACTATGGCTACACCTTC. Amino acids: CASRDDSFNYGYTF.

This chain connects TRBV7-2 to TRBJ2-2; D gene ambiguous. Germline loops: CDR1 SGHTA, CDR2 FQGNSA. This CDR3 has 12 residues. V was cut by 4 bases and J by 6 bases, with 6 bases left in between. CDR3: CASSSPPGELFF. The DNA of the CDR3 is TGTGCCAGCAGCTCCCCACCCGGGGAGCTGTTTTTT. Complete variable domain (other parts from reference TRBV7-2 and TRBJ2-2): GAGVSQSPSNKVTEKGKDVELRCDPISGHTALYWYRQSLGQGLEFLIYFQGNSAPDKSGLPSDRFSAERTGGSVSTLTIQRTQQEDSAVYLCASSSPPGELFFGEGSRLTVL.

This chain joins TRBV5-1 and TRBJ2-7; 7 bases are shared with TRBD1. The V gene end was trimmed by 3 bases and the J gene end by 0 bases; junction bases not matched to a gene: 3. Germline V gives CDR1 SGHRS, CDR2 YFSETQ. The CDR3 has 14 amino acids. CDR3 bases: TGCGCCAGCAGCTGGGGACAGCTCTCCTACGAGCAGTACTTC. This gives the protein CASSWGQLSYEQYF.

This chain links TRBV28 with TRBJ1-5, with 8 bases aligning to TRBD1. The CDR3 totals 13 residues. V trimming: 11 bases; J trimming: 7 bases; junction bases outside the gene matches: 10. Germline V CDR1 and CDR2: MDHEN, SYDVKM. The CDR3 loop is CAGQGSRDQPQHF. As DNA, the CDR3 is TGTGCCGGACAGGGAAGCCGGGACCAGCCCCAGCATTTT.

This clone has just a few counts. The chain recombines TRBV9 with TRBJ1-6; D remains ambiguous. Germline V CDR1 and CDR2: SGDLS, YYNGEE. Trimming removed 0 bases at V and 0 bases at J, with 7 bases between. The CDR3 covers 16 residues. The CDR3 spells CASSVERSSYNSPLHF. CDR3 DNA sequence: TGTGCCAGCAGCGTAGAAAGGAGCTCCTATAATTCACCCCTCCACTTT.

V gene TRBV5-1 combines with J gene TRBJ1-1; D unresolved. From germline, CDR1 is SGHRS and CDR2 YFSETQ. V was shortened by 5 bases and J by 1 base, with 6 bases between the two germline ends. The CDR3 is 12 residues long. CDR3 in DNA: TGCGCCAGCAGATACACGAACACTGAAGCTTTCTTT. This encodes CASRYTNTEAFF. The whole variable domain, filled in from reference TRBV5-1 and TRBJ1-1, reads KAGVTQTPRYLIKTRGQQVTLSCSPISGHRSVSWYQQTPGQGLQFLFEYFSETQRNKGNFPGRFSGRQFSNSRSEMNVSTLELGDSALYLCASRYTNTEAFFGQGTRLTVV.

The CDR3 DNA reads TGTGCAAGTCGCCCGCCGAGCTGGCAGCCCCAGCATTTT. It is translated as CASRPPSWQPQHF. The genes are TRBV12-2 and TRBJ1-5. TRBV12-2 is an annotated pseudogene. CDR3 length: 13 residues.